The 23 T cell receptor beta chains listed next were all sequenced from one sample in a study of blood T cell repertoires in COVID-19. The table came from immunoSEQ multiplex PCR; TCRdb's copy has only in-frame clones and leaves some out. The table lists roughly 97,000 clones, around 87% of them singletons. The material sequenced was peripheral blood. The source is a human donor in a cohort sampled during active COVID-19.

The rearrangement links TRBV29-1 to TRBJ2-1; 12 bases fit TRBD2. The V and J ends lost 4 bases and 7 bases, in that order; junction bases with no gene match: 14. The CDR3 length is 17 residues. Germline values: CDR1 SQVTM, CDR2 ANQGSEA. The CDR3 loop is CSVAASRLAGVDNEQFF. CDR3 in DNA: TGCAGCGTTGCCGCCAGTAGACTAGCGGGAGTCGATAATGAGCAGTTCTTC.

This clone has just one count. This chain uses TRBV7-2 with TRBJ2-5, with 14 positions matching TRBD2. Germline trimming cut 3 bases from V and 4 bases from J; bases unmatched to any gene: 1. CDR3 length: 15 residues. CDR1 is SGHTA, CDR2 FQGNSA, per germline. The CDR3 loop is CASSFGTSGRETQYF. CDR3 sequence (DNA): TGTGCCAGCAGCTTCGGGACTAGCGGGAGAGAGACCCAGTACTTC.

The chain links TRBV9 to TRBJ2-1, with 9 bases that match TRBD1. The CDR3 is made up of 12 amino acids. In germline, CDR1 is SGDLS, CDR2 YYNGEE. V shed 7 bases and J 8 bases; nucleotides not matched to a gene: 4. The CDR3 loop is CASGDRAYEQFF. The CDR3 DNA is TGTGCCAGCGGGGACAGGGCCTATGAGCAGTTCTTC.

There are a few counts of this clone. The chain links TRBV2 to TRBJ2-3, with TRBD2 identical over 9 bases. Germline V gene sequence: CDR1 SNHLY, CDR2 FYNNEI. This CDR3 is built from 16 residues. V was clipped by 6 bases and J by 2 bases; unmatched bases: 9. The CDR3 DNA is TGTGCCAGCAGAACCACTCTAGCGGGGACCACAGATACGCAGTATTTT. It yields the protein CASRTTLAGTTDTQYF.

The V gene is TRBV10-2, the J gene TRBJ2-7, with a weak D call TRBD1 (6 bases). Germline CDR1 reads WSHSY; CDR2 reads SAAADI. This CDR3 region has 15 residues. The V and J ends lost 10 bases and 3 bases respectively, with 22 bases between them. CDR3 residues: CATQPLGQLNYEQYF. CDR3 DNA sequence: TGCGCCACCCAGCCCCTCGGACAGTTGAACTACGAGCAGTACTTC.

The chain carries TRBV19 and TRBJ2-7; 7 bases map to TRBD2. Germline assignment: CDR1 LNHDA and CDR2 SQIVND (reference sequence). After removal of 3 bases from V and 3 bases from J, the junction contained 5 bases not matched to a gene. The CDR3 is 14 amino acids. The CDR3 spells CASSIGWEGYEQYF. The CDR3 DNA is TGTGCCAGTAGTATCGGTTGGGAGGGCTACGAGCAGTACTTC.

In this sample, this clone turned up a few times. The DNA for the CDR3 is TGTGCCAGCAGCTTATTAGGTGGACTAGCGGGAGTACGGACCGGGGAGCTGTTTTTT. It yields the protein CASSLLGGLAGVRTGELFF. This chain joins TRBV7-3 and TRBJ2-2, with 13 positions matching TRBD2. The CDR3 is made up of 19 amino acids. After removal of 2 bases from V and 5 bases from J, the junction contained 11 bases not matched to a gene. Germline V lookup: CDR1 SGHTA, CDR2 FQGTGA.

The J gene is TRBJ2-7, the V gene TRBV9; D remains ambiguous. The V and J ends lost 4 bases and 1 base respectively, with 12 bases between them. Germline V gene lookup returns CDR1 SGDLS and CDR2 YYNGEE. The CDR3 sequence is 14 residues long. The CDR3 is CASSPRLESYEQYF. The CDR3 DNA is TGTGCCAGCAGCCCCCGACTCGAATCCTACGAGCAGTACTTC.

The rearrangement uses TRBV5-6 and TRBJ2-7, with D perhaps TRBD2 (5 bases). From germline, CDR1 is SGHDT and CDR2 YYEEEE. V was trimmed by 0 bases and J by 4 bases, leaving 14 bases between them. The CDR3 runs 15 residues. CDR3 region: CASSLVGGSWYEQYF. The CDR3 coding sequence is TGTGCCAGCAGCTTGGTGGGTGGGAGCTGGTACGAGCAGTACTTC.

The chain joins TRBV7-2 to TRBJ2-1; a possible D gene is TRBD2 (5 bases). The V end was cut by 2 bases, the J end by 4 bases, with 9 bases between. Germline V gene data show CDR1 as SGHTA and CDR2 as FQGNSA. The CDR3 extends over 14 amino acids. The CDR3 coding sequence is TGTGCCAGCAGCTTAAGAGGGCGTTACAATGAGCAGTTCTTC. It translates to CASSLRGRYNEQFF. The whole variable domain, filled in from reference TRBV7-2 and TRBJ2-1, reads GAGVSQSPSNKVTEKGKDVELRCDPISGHTALYWYRQSLGQGLEFLIYFQGNSAPDKSGLPSDRFSAERTGGSVSTLTIQRTQQEDSAVYLCASSLRGRYNEQFFGPGTRLTVL.

The chain is built from TRBV6-5 and TRBJ2-1, with 8 bases fitting TRBD1. The V and J ends lost 7 bases and 6 bases, in that order; junction bases with no gene match: 8. The germline V gene encodes CDR1 MNHEY and CDR2 SVGAGI. The CDR3 covers 14 residues. This CDR3 reads CASKVDRVANEQFF. The CDR3 nucleotides read TGTGCCAGCAAAGTGGACAGGGTAGCCAATGAGCAGTTCTTC.

The J gene is TRBJ1-2, the V gene TRBV5-4; possible D gene TRBD1, 6 bases. This CDR3 contains 15 residues. From germline, CDR1 is SGHNT and CDR2 YYREEE (reference sequence). Trimming left V 4 bases short and J 2 bases short, with 15 bases between. The CDR3 DNA follows: TGTGCCAGCAGCCCGTCGGGGGGCAGAAACTATGGCTACACCTTC. It translates to CASSPSGGRNYGYTF.

The chain joins TRBV5-6 to TRBJ1-2; 10 bases are shared with TRBD1. In germline, CDR1 is SGHDT, CDR2 YYEEEE. The trim removed 1 base at V and 5 bases at J, leaving 5 bases unmatched. This CDR3 comprises 15 residues. CDR3 DNA sequence: TGTGCCAGCAGCTTGCGGACAGGGGGTGCTTATGGCTACACCTTC. Translating it yields CASSLRTGGAYGYTF. Full variable domain (outside the CDR3, taken from reference TRBV5-6 and TRBJ1-2): DAGVTQSPTHLIKTRGQQVTLRCSPKSGHDTVSWYQQALGQGPQFIFQYYEEEERQRGNFPDRFSGHQFPNYSSELNVNALLLGDSALYLCASSLRTGGAYGYTFGSGTRLTVV.

V is TRBV6-5 and J is TRBJ2-3; 10 nucleotides line up with TRBD2. Germline CDR1 is MNHEY and CDR2 is SVGAGI. Trimming cost V 6 bases and J 6 bases; bases outside gene matches: 9. This CDR3 region has 15 residues. Here the CDR3 reads CASRRSGRARDTQYF. CDR3 in DNA: TGTGCCAGCAGGCGGAGCGGGAGGGCCAGGGATACGCAGTATTTT.

This clone was seen a single time. V usage is TRBV10-3 and J usage is TRBJ2-1, with a weak D call TRBD2 (6 bases). The CDR3 is 14 amino acids. Germline V gene sequence: CDR1 ENHRY, CDR2 SYGVKD. Trimming took off 5 bases at V and 2 bases at J, with 10 bases between the two ends. The CDR3 protein is CAISLERAYNEQFF. The CDR3 region has the DNA TGTGCCATCAGTTTGGAGCGGGCCTACAATGAGCAGTTCTTC.

CDR3 sequence reads: CASSLTGSSYEQYF. The CDR3 DNA reads TGTGCCAGCAGTTTGACAGGCAGCTCCTACGAGCAGTACTTC. The V gene is TRBV6-5, the J gene TRBJ2-7; TRBD1 is a possible D gene (6 bases). The germline gives CDR1 MNHEY, CDR2 SVGAGI. V dropped 4 bases and J dropped 0 bases, with 10 bases sitting between them. The CDR3 extends over 14 amino acids.

This chain connects TRBV7-9 to TRBJ2-7; TRBD1 is a possible D gene (5 bases). The germline V and J ends were trimmed by 5 bases and 5 bases, with 10 bases remaining between them. The CDR3 has 12 amino acids. Looked up from germline, CDR1 is SEHNR and CDR2 is FQNEAQ (reference sequence). CDR3 bases: TGTGCCAGCAGCATTCGACAGAACGAGCAGTACTTC. It yields the protein CASSIRQNEQYF.

This CDR3 is CASSYIQGGQGEQYF. CDR3 nucleotide sequence: TGTGCCAGCAGTTACATACAGGGAGGACAGGGCGAGCAGTACTTC. V is TRBV6-6 and J is TRBJ2-7; 8 nucleotides align to TRBD1. This CDR3 is built from 15 residues. Germline CDR1 and CDR2: MNHNY and SVGAGI (reference sequence). The ends lost 2 bases at V and 6 bases at J; junction bases unmatched: 9.

The chain couples TRBV28 to TRBJ1-5, with D possibly TRBD1 on 5 matching bases. Trimming left V 4 bases short and J 1 base short, with 11 bases between. Germline V gene lookup returns CDR1 MDHEN and CDR2 SYDVKM. The CDR3 is 15 amino acids. The CDR3 DNA reads TGTGCCAGCAGTTCGGCGGAGGGGAGCAATCAGCCCCAGCATTTT. Its protein is CASSSAEGSNQPQHF.

This chain joins TRBV11-2 and TRBJ1-3; no firm D call. Deletions cut 3 bases from V and 0 bases from J, with 12 bases between. CDR3 length: 16 amino acids. Germline CDR1 SGHAT, CDR2 FQNNGV. The CDR3 here is CASSLSGVGSGNTIYF. DNA for the CDR3: TGTGCCAGCAGCTTGTCCGGGGTCGGCTCTGGAAACACCATATATTTT.

The chain carries TRBV14 and TRBJ1-1; no clear D gene. There are 12 residues in the CDR3. V shed 5 bases and J shed 6 bases, with 10 bases lying between them. Per germline, CDR1 SGHDN and CDR2 FVKESK. The CDR3 nucleotides are TGTGCCAGCAGCGGGCTGGGCCCTGAAGCTTTCTTT. Protein: CASSGLGPEAFF.

The V call is TRBV7-2, the J call TRBJ1-2; D call uncertain. The ends were cut back, 1 base at V and 5 bases at J, with 8 bases in the middle. CDR1 and CDR2 (germline): SGHTA, FQGNSA. The CDR3 consists of 13 residues. The CDR3 protein is CASSLDPGYGYTF. The CDR3 DNA reads TGTGCCAGCAGCTTAGACCCGGGTTATGGCTACACCTTC.

V is TRBV5-6 and J is TRBJ2-5; 9 positions match TRBD2. Per the germline V gene, CDR1 is SGHDT and CDR2 is YYEEEE. The CDR3 is 15 residues long. V was clipped by 3 bases and J by 3 bases; unmatched bases: 6. CDR3 bases: TGTGCCAGCAGCTCCCTAGCGGGGAGTAAAGAGACCCAGTACTTC. Protein: CASSSLAGSKETQYF.